The T cell receptor beta chain described here comes from a study of OX40 agonist ivuxolimab in advanced cancers. Profiling relied on immunoSEQ multiplex PCR, and the TCRdb table lists in-frame clones only, not all of them. The sample yields roughly 40,000 clones, roughly 90% seen once. For this clone: Its antigen is unknown.

V was pared by 5 bases and J by 7 bases, with 9 bases of the junction left unmatched. Germline-derived CDR1 and CDR2 are WNHNN and SYGVQD (reference sequence). The CDR3 contains 15 residues. Study-level results: Among T cells, CD8+ cells averaged more expanded clones than CD4+ cells.

The rearrangement links TRBV10-1 to TRBJ2-1, with 9 nucleotides matching TRBD2. The receptor was derived from an adult with an advanced solid tumor such as melanoma, head and neck, liver or kidney cancer. Sequencing was performed on CD4+ or CD8+ T cells sorted from blood, taken in a trial of the OX40 agonist ivuxolimab. The CDR3 sequence: CASSSSGATLNEQFF. CDR3 in DNA: TGCGCCAGCAGTTCTAGCGGGGCTACGTTAAATGAGCAGTTCTTC.